Shown below are 29 T cell receptor beta chains from a single sample sequenced in a study of cytomegalovirus exposure and HLA in healthy donors. Use of 60 Vbeta and 13 Jbeta primers characterized the PCR. This table comes from immunoSEQ multiplex PCR, and its TCRdb copy is limited to in-frame clones, with some not included. The profile shows some 190,000 clones, 83% of them singletons. The sequenced sample was PBMCs. The receptors originated from a man aged 35 to 55 in good health and CMV-seropositive.

The V call is TRBV5-5, the J call TRBJ2-7; 8 bases are shared with TRBD1. Trimming cost V 3 bases and J 2 bases; bases outside gene matches: 7. The CDR3 sequence is 15 residues long. From germline, CDR1 is SGHKS and CDR2 YYEKEE (reference sequence). This chain's CDR3 is CASSSTGALAYEQYF. As DNA, the CDR3 is TGTGCCAGCAGCTCGACAGGGGCCCTGGCCTACGAGCAGTACTTC.

The chain employs TRBV27 and TRBJ2-5; 10 bases are shared with TRBD1. V shed 7 bases, J shed 1 base, and the junction held 6 bases outside the gene matches. The CDR3 extends over 15 amino acids. Germline-derived CDR1 and CDR2 are MNHEY and SMNVEV (reference sequence). The CDR3 coding sequence is TGTGCCAGCACCAGGGACAGGGGATCCCAAGAGACCCAGTACTTC. Translated, it gives CASTRDRGSQETQYF.

The chain links TRBV5-4 to TRBJ1-6; 9 nucleotides line up with TRBD1. V lost 4 bases to trimming and J lost 8 bases; unmatched junction nucleotides: 7. This CDR3 is built from 15 residues. CDR1 is SGHNT, CDR2 YYREEE, per germline (reference sequence). The CDR3 loop is CASSTQGAVDSPLHF. The CDR3 DNA reads TGTGCCAGCAGCACACAGGGGGCAGTGGATTCACCCCTCCACTTT.

The chain links TRBV18 to TRBJ2-3; D remains ambiguous. The V gene's germline CDR1 is KGHSH and CDR2 LQKENI. The V end was cut by 5 bases, the J end by 0 bases, with 6 bases between. This CDR3 has 13 amino acids. CDR3 coding DNA: TGTGCCAGCTCATTCTATAGCACAGATACGCAGTATTTT. It encodes CASSFYSTDTQYF.

The chain recombines TRBV19 with TRBJ1-5, with a possible D match to TRBD1 (6 bases). Trimming pared 3 bases from V and 2 bases from J, leaving 14 bases between. The CDR3 is made up of 16 amino acids. Germline V CDR1 and CDR2: LNHDA, SQIVND (reference sequence). Written as DNA, the CDR3 is TGTGCCAGTAGTATGGGGGCCCCCCGCGGCAATCAGCCCCAGCATTTT. It specifies CASSMGAPRGNQPQHF. Drawing the rest from reference TRBV19 and TRBJ1-5, the complete variable domain is DGGITQSPKYLFRKEGQNVTLSCEQNLNHDAMYWYRQDPGQGLRLIYYSQIVNDFQKGDIAEGYSVSREKKESFPLTVTSAQKNPTAFYLCASSMGAPRGNQPQHFGDGTRLSIL.

This chain links TRBV5-6 with TRBJ2-5; 8 nucleotides match TRBD2. TRBJ2-7 explains the end of the DNA better; the J call may be wrong. Germline values: CDR1 SGHDT, CDR2 YYEEEE. The length of the CDR3 is 18 residues. CDR3 loop: CASTEWGGSSGRPYEQYF. CDR3 nucleotides: TGTGCCAGCACCGAGTGGGGGGGGTCCAGCGGGAGACCCTACGAGCAGTACTTC.

The V gene is TRBV7-9, the J gene TRBJ1-4; TRBD1 is a possible D gene (6 bases). Trimming took off 5 bases at V and 3 bases at J, with 13 bases between the two ends. Germline V lookup: CDR1 SEHNR, CDR2 FQNEAQ (reference sequence). The CDR3 totals 15 residues. CDR3: CASSHQTGPNEKLFF. The CDR3 DNA reads TGTGCCAGCAGCCACCAGACAGGTCCTAATGAAAAACTGTTTTTT.

The chain employs TRBV5-4 and TRBJ2-7, with TRBD2 as a possible D gene (6 bases). The CDR3 runs to 14 residues. CDR1 and CDR2 (germline): SGHNT, YYREEE (reference sequence). V was trimmed by 7 bases and J by 5 bases, leaving 19 bases between them. CDR3 in DNA: TGTGCCAGCCACTTCGGGGGAGTCAAACACGAGCAGTACTTC. Translation gives CASHFGGVKHEQYF.

This sequence joins TRBV28 and TRBJ2-7, with D uncertain. The V end was cut by 2 bases, the J end by 5 bases, with 4 bases between. This CDR3 comprises 11 residues. Germline V gene lookup returns CDR1 MDHEN and CDR2 SYDVKM. This chain's CDR3 is CASSLRDEQYF. CDR3 DNA sequence: TGTGCCAGCAGTTTACGTGACGAGCAGTACTTC.

The chain is built from TRBV30 and TRBJ1-5; 7 nucleotides match TRBD1. Germline V CDR1 and CDR2: GTSNPN, SVGIG (reference sequence). The CDR3 spans 12 residues. The V and J ends lost 8 bases and 4 bases, in that order; junction bases with no gene match: 5. The CDR3, as DNA: TGTGCCCCCTCGGGACAGAATCAGCCCCAGCATTTT. Translating gives CAPSGQNQPQHF.

The chain couples TRBV5-4 to TRBJ2-7; TRBD1 matches 9 bases. V lost 4 bases and J lost 2; bases outside the gene matches: 7. This CDR3 is 15 amino acids long. Germline-derived CDR1 and CDR2 are SGHNT and YYREEE (reference sequence). CDR3 sequence reads: CASSPAGTGTYEQYF. Here the CDR3 DNA reads TGTGCCAGCAGCCCCGCCGGGACAGGGACCTACGAGCAGTACTTC.

V usage is TRBV11-2 and J usage is TRBJ2-3; the match to TRBD2 covers 8 bases. Looked up from germline, CDR1 is SGHAT and CDR2 is FQNNGV. CDR3 length: 16 amino acids. V gave up 5 bases and J gave up 2 bases; unmatched junction bases: 9. CDR3 loop: CASSRQLAGNTDTQYF. In DNA form, the CDR3 reads TGTGCCAGCAGCCGACAGTTAGCGGGAAACACAGATACGCAGTATTTT.

In its sample, this clone was seen a few times. The rearrangement joins TRBV7-9 to TRBJ1-2; 7 bases match TRBD1. Germline V gene sequence: CDR1 SEHNR, CDR2 FQNEAQ (reference sequence). The ends lost 4 bases at V and 8 bases at J; junction bases unmatched: 13. CDR3 length: 15 residues. In DNA, the CDR3 is TGTGCCAGCAGCTCTGAACGACAGGGAACGAAGGGCTACACCTTC. Translating it yields CASSSERQGTKGYTF.

V gene TRBV5-4 combines with J gene TRBJ1-1, with a possible D match to TRBD1 (6 bases). The V gene's germline CDR1 is SGHNT and CDR2 YYREEE (reference sequence). The CDR3 runs to 14 residues. Between the trimmed V and J ends, which lost 4 bases and 1 base, there was a span of 11 bases. The CDR3 reads CASSPKGQNTEAFF. DNA for the CDR3: TGTGCCAGCAGCCCAAAGGGACAGAACACTGAAGCTTTCTTT.

The chain uses TRBV27 and TRBJ2-7; no firm D call. Germline V gene sequence: CDR1 MNHEY, CDR2 SMNVEV (reference sequence). Between the trimmed V and J ends, which lost 4 bases and 10 bases, there was a span of 11 bases. This CDR3 region has 11 residues. DNA for the CDR3: TGTGCCAGCAGTTCCCCGGTCGCTCAGTACTTC. Translating gives CASSSPVAQYF.

The chain joins TRBV5-4 to TRBJ2-7; D may be TRBD1 (7 bases). Per germline, CDR1 SGHNT and CDR2 YYREEE (reference sequence). The CDR3 covers 15 residues. Trimming removed 5 bases from V and 2 bases from J, with 17 bases in between. CDR3 protein: CASRSFGGGPYEQYF. The CDR3 nucleotides read TGTGCCAGCAGATCGTTTGGAGGGGGCCCCTACGAGCAGTACTTC.

The chain combines TRBV4-2 with TRBJ1-1; tentative D call: TRBD1 (5 bases). The CDR3 runs 14 residues. V gave up 3 bases and J gave up 6 bases, with 14 bases separating them. The germline CDR1 and CDR2 sequences are LGHNA and YNFKEQ. The chain's CDR3 is CASSHKRGGAEAFF. The CDR3 DNA reads TGTGCCAGCAGCCACAAGCGGGGGGGGGCTGAAGCTTTCTTT.

V usage is TRBV25-1 and J usage is TRBJ1-5, with TRBD1 matching 7 bases. Germline values: CDR1 MGHDK, CDR2 SYGVNS. V shed 11 bases, J shed 7 bases, and the junction held 11 bases outside the gene matches. The CDR3 totals 13 residues. As DNA, the CDR3 is TGTGCCGCCTCGACAGGGCGGAAACAGCCCCAGCATTTT. This gives the protein CAASTGRKQPQHF.

The gene calls are TRBV21-1 and TRBJ2-7; no check of the table's D call, TRBD2, against the DNA was made. TRBV21-1 is termed a pseudogene. The CDR3 is 13 amino acids. CDR3 bases: TGTGCCGCCCTACTAGCGGGACGCTACGAGCAGTACTTC. Protein: CAALLAGRYEQYF.

In its sample, this clone was seen once. CDR3 in DNA: TGTGCCAGCAGCTGGGGGGAGGGGAACACTGAAGCTTTCTTT. Translating it yields CASSWGEGNTEAFF. The chain couples TRBV7-3 to TRBJ1-1; possible D gene TRBD1, 5 bases. Per the germline V gene, CDR1 is SGHTA and CDR2 is FQGTGA. The CDR3 is made up of 14 amino acids. V gave up 4 bases and J gave up 1 base, with 10 bases separating them.

The J gene is TRBJ1-4, the V gene TRBV9, with D unresolved. V dropped 0 bases and J dropped 4 bases, with 13 bases sitting between them. The CDR3 has 16 residues. Germline V gene lookup returns CDR1 SGDLS and CDR2 YYNGEE. CDR3 bases: TGTGCCAGCAGCGTAGGATTCACGCCCAGTAATGAAAAACTGTTTTTT. This gives the protein CASSVGFTPSNEKLFF.

Only one count was recorded for this clone. The genes are TRBV4-2 and TRBJ2-1; 7 bases align to TRBD2. After removal of 0 bases from V and 2 bases from J, the junction contained 7 bases not matched to a gene. The CDR3 is 17 residues long. CDR1 LGHNA and CDR2 YNFKEQ come from the germline V gene. CDR3 nucleotides: TGTGCCAGCAGCCAAGATGGGCTAGCGGAAACCTACAATGAGCAGTTCTTC. It yields the protein CASSQDGLAETYNEQFF.

V usage is TRBV5-1 and J usage is TRBJ2-7, with 13 bases that match TRBD2. With V trimmed by 4 bases and J by 5 bases, 12 bases remained unmatched. The CDR3 loop spans 17 amino acids. CDR1 SGHRS and CDR2 YFSETQ come from the germline V gene. This CDR3 is CASSPGLAGAGVHEQYF. CDR3 in DNA: TGCGCCAGCAGCCCAGGACTAGCGGGAGCAGGCGTCCACGAGCAGTACTTC.

The J gene is TRBJ2-7, the V gene TRBV13; the match to TRBD2 covers 7 bases. Germline V gene data show CDR1 as PRHDT and CDR2 as FYEKMQ (reference sequence). J gave up 0 bases and V 8 bases, and 7 bases lay outside the gene matches. The CDR3 is 14 residues long. The CDR3 DNA is TGTGCCAGCGGAACCCGCGGGAGCTCCTACGAGCAGTACTTC. Translation: CASGTRGSSYEQYF.

The J gene is TRBJ2-7, the V gene TRBV6-5, with D possibly TRBD1 on 6 matching bases. The CDR3 runs 16 residues. CDR1 is MNHEY and CDR2 is SVGAGI in the germline V gene. V lost 0 bases and J 5 bases, leaving 17 bases between the germline ends. The DNA for the CDR3 is TGTGCCAGCAGTTACTCGGGGACACGCCAATTGGACGAGCAGTACTTC. Translation: CASSYSGTRQLDEQYF.

The V call is TRBV28, the J call TRBJ2-3, with 9 bases aligning to TRBD1. Germline values: CDR1 MDHEN, CDR2 SYDVKM. The trim removed 6 bases at V and 5 bases at J, leaving 6 bases unmatched. CDR3 length equals 14 residues. The CDR3 protein is CASSWTGEVDTQYF. CDR3 in DNA: TGTGCCAGCAGCTGGACAGGGGAGGTAGATACGCAGTATTTT.

The J gene is TRBJ1-5, the V gene TRBV15, with D possibly being TRBD1 (5 bases). Germline loops: CDR1 LNHNV, CDR2 YYDKDF (reference sequence). This CDR3 is built from 15 residues. V lost 5 bases, J lost 1 base, and 12 bases lay in between. The CDR3 here is CATSSWGASNQPQHF. As DNA, the CDR3 is TGTGCCACCAGCTCTTGGGGCGCCAGCAATCAGCCCCAGCATTTT.

This clone appeared once. The V call is TRBV29-1, the J call TRBJ2-7; TRBD1 matches at 7 bases. From germline, CDR1 is SQVTM and CDR2 ANQGSEA. The CDR3 loop spans 12 amino acids. Trimming took 2 bases from V and 6 from J; bases not matched to a gene: 4. The CDR3 reads CSVEKGAPEQYF. The CDR3 region has the DNA TGCAGCGTTGAAAAGGGGGCGCCCGAGCAGTACTTC.

V and J are TRBV6-5 and TRBJ1-1; D uncertain. The germline V and J ends were trimmed by 10 bases and 7 bases, with 10 bases remaining between them. The CDR3 is 10 amino acids. Germline V gene sequence: CDR1 MNHEY, CDR2 SVGAGI. CDR3 protein: CATWADEAFF. CDR3 nucleotide sequence: TGTGCCACCTGGGCAGATGAAGCTTTCTTT.